Below, 30 T cell receptor beta chains from the same sample are listed, as sequenced in a study of tumor-infiltrating lymphocytes in primary liver carcinoma. Reverse transcription of about 500 ng total RNA with a constant-region primer produced TCR beta cDNA. Libraries for TCR beta were built through three nested multiplex PCR rounds, which together made up a slightly modified ARM-PCR procedure. For around 11 cycles apiece, the opening two PCR rounds ran with TRBV1-TRBV30 forward primers and a C-beta reverse primer. TCRdb itself ran the multiplex PCR reads through MiXCR, one entry per CDR3 protein. The sample consists of about 300,000 distinct CDR3 sequences, 65% of them appearing once. Unsorted whole blood yielded blood RNA, and germline DNA was extracted as well. The sample comprised peripheral blood. These receptors came from a man aged 35 to 55 with primary liver carcinoma and hepatitis B virus infection.

The genes are TRBV5-1 and TRBJ2-7; D is unclear. Between the trimmed V and J ends, which lost 0 bases and 2 bases, there was a span of 9 bases. In germline, CDR1 is SGHRS, CDR2 YFSETQ. There are 14 residues in the CDR3. This CDR3 is CASSLGGTTYEQYF. The CDR3 DNA reads as TGCGCCAGCAGCTTGGGGGGAACGACCTACGAGCAGTACTTC. Complete variable domain (other parts from reference TRBV5-1 and TRBJ2-7): KAGVTQTPRYLIKTRGQQVTLSCSPISGHRSVSWYQQTPGQGLQFLFEYFSETQRNKGNFPGRFSGRQFSNSRSEMNVSTLELGDSALYLCASSLGGTTYEQYFGPGTRLTVT.

This clonotype was seen at least ten times. The chain combines TRBV4-2 with TRBJ2-1; no clear D gene. CDR1 is LGHNA, CDR2 YNFKEQ, per germline. The CDR3 runs to 14 residues. V lost 1 base and J lost 6, with 10 bases in between. CDR3: CASSQVLDSNEQFF. In DNA form, the CDR3 reads TGTGCCAGCAGCCAAGTGCTAGATAGCAATGAGCAGTTCTTC.

Note on this clonotype: A much larger clonotype is one base distant, so this may be a read error. This chain uses TRBV6-6 with TRBJ2-3, with TRBD1 identical over 9 bases. The CDR3 totals 15 residues. V gave up 6 bases and J gave up 7 bases; unmatched junction bases: 11. CDR1 is MNHNY, CDR2 SVGAGI, per germline (reference sequence). The CDR3 loop reads CASSPGQGRTNTQYF. In nucleotides, the CDR3 is TGTGCCAGCAGCCCTGGACAGGGGCGGACAAATACGCAGTATTTT.

This clonotype was seen once. The chain combines TRBV11-2 with TRBJ1-6; D gene uncertain. The CDR3 runs to 17 residues. The germline V gene encodes CDR1 SGHAT and CDR2 FQNNGV. V lost 2 bases and J lost 1, with 12 bases in between. CDR3 sequence: CASSLSCGRSYNSPLHF. DNA for the CDR3: TGTGCCAGCAGCTTATCTTGCGGAAGATCCTATAATTCACCCCTCCACTTT.

The chain employs TRBV15 and TRBJ2-5; unclear D gene. The V gene lost 0 bases and the J gene lost 3 bases, with 14 bases spanning the gap. This CDR3 contains 16 residues. The germline V gene encodes CDR1 LNHNV and CDR2 YYDKDF (reference sequence). The CDR3 DNA sequence: TGTGCCACCAGCAGAGATCTGAGACCTAAGGAAGAGACCCAGTACTTC. It is translated as CATSRDLRPKEETQYF.

Details on this clonotype: A clone one base away is much larger, so this may be a read error. The chain has TRBV5-1 and TRBJ2-2; 9 bases align to TRBD2. The V segment lost 6 bases and the J segment 7 bases; nucleotides outside the gene matches: 7. The CDR3 is made up of 14 amino acids. CDR1 and CDR2 (germline): SGHRS, YFSETQ. CDR3 region: CASKAGGAIGELFF. The CDR3 nucleotides read TGCGCCAGCAAAGCGGGAGGAGCCATCGGGGAGCTGTTTTTT.

A remark on this clonotype: Being one base from a much bigger clone, this may be a read error. The rearrangement joins TRBV29-1 to TRBJ2-5; D perhaps matches TRBD2 (6 bases). Germline V gene sequence: CDR1 SQVTM, CDR2 ANQGSEA. The CDR3 has 16 amino acids. This CDR3 reads CSVDVLGDLQQEAQYF. As DNA, the CDR3 is TGCAGCGTTGACGTATTAGGGGACTTGCAACAAGAGGCCCAGTACTTC.

The V gene is TRBV11-1, the J gene TRBJ1-6; 9 nucleotides line up with TRBD1. Germline CDR1 SGHAT, CDR2 FQDESV (reference sequence). V shed 11 bases and J 12 bases; nucleotides not matched to a gene: 14. The CDR3 covers 14 residues. The CDR3 loop reads CAGKMGQGELPLHF. Written as DNA, the CDR3 is TGTGCCGGCAAAATGGGACAGGGAGAATTACCCCTCCACTTT.

This clonotype appeared many times. The chain has TRBV6-5 and TRBJ1-1, with D unclear. V dropped 0 bases and J dropped 6 bases, with 8 bases sitting between them. Looked up from germline, CDR1 is MNHEY and CDR2 is SVGAGI. The CDR3 extends over 13 amino acids. CDR3 DNA: TGTGCCAGCAGTTACTCGATTATGTCTGAAGCTTTCTTT. It is translated as CASSYSIMSEAFF.

The chain couples TRBV5-1 to TRBJ2-4; 8 bases line up with TRBD1. The CDR3 spans 14 residues. V lost 0 bases, J lost 8 bases, and 4 bases stayed unmatched. Germline V gives CDR1 SGHRS, CDR2 YFSETQ. For the CDR3, the DNA is TGCGCCAGCAGCTTGGGACAGGGGAAGGACATTCAGTACTTC. It specifies CASSLGQGKDIQYF. The full variable domain, completed using reference TRBV5-1 and TRBJ2-4, is KAGVTQTPRYLIKTRGQQVTLSCSPISGHRSVSWYQQTPGQGLQFLFEYFSETQRNKGNFPGRFSGRQFSNSRSEMNVSTLELGDSALYLCASSLGQGKDIQYFGAGTRLSVL.

V gene TRBV5-1 combines with J gene TRBJ2-5, with a possible D match to TRBD2 (6 bases). This CDR3 is 16 amino acids long. Trimming pared 3 bases from V and 4 bases from J, leaving 19 bases between. Germline V lookup: CDR1 SGHRS, CDR2 YFSETQ. The CDR3 DNA is TGCGCCAGCAGCTGGACTATGGCAGGGAAGATAGAGACCCAGTACTTC. Its translation is CASSWTMAGKIETQYF.

The rearrangement joins TRBV6-5 to TRBJ2-7, with D possibly TRBD2 on 6 matching bases. In germline, CDR1 is MNHEY, CDR2 SVGAGI. With 9 bases removed from V and 5 bases from J, the gap between germline ends came to 29 bases. This CDR3 is 17 amino acids long. As DNA, the CDR3 is TGTGCCAGTATTCGGCAGTCAGGAGGGTCGGCCGGCAACGAGCAGTACTTC. This encodes CASIRQSGGSAGNEQYF.

For this clonotype: With a much larger clone just one base away, this may be a read error. The J gene is TRBJ2-7, the V gene TRBV14, with a tentative D call TRBD1 (6 bases). Germline-derived CDR1 and CDR2 are SGHDN and FVKESK. The CDR3 is made up of 14 amino acids. Deletions cut 4 bases from V and 7 bases from J, with 17 bases between. The CDR3 nucleotides are TGTGCCAGCAGCCGAAGGGACACCTCGGGGGAGCAGTACTTC. This encodes CASSRRDTSGEQYF.

In regard to this clonotype: A read error may explain this, as a much larger clone is one base away. The chain links TRBV7-2 to TRBJ1-2; no definite D call. The V end lost 3 bases, the J end lost 7 bases, and 9 bases lay between the germline ends. Germline lookup yields CDR1 SGHTA and CDR2 FQGNSA. The CDR3 spans 12 residues. The CDR3 is CASSFGVIGYTF. DNA for the CDR3: TGTGCCAGCAGCTTTGGGGTCATTGGCTACACCTTC.

A note on this clonotype: Its ends do not fully match the called genes, so a read error is possible. The chain is built from TRBV6-6 and TRBJ1-6, with D uncertain. The CDR3 consists of 14 residues. The germline CDR1 and CDR2 sequences are MNHNY and SVGAGI (reference sequence). As DNA, the CDR3 is TGCGCCAGCAGTTACCTCGGCCTGACAACACCCCTCCACTTT. It yields the protein CASSYLGLTTPLHF.

This clonotype has a count of ten or more. The chain combines TRBV29-1 with TRBJ1-2; 7 bases are shared with TRBD1. Per the germline V gene, CDR1 is SQVTM and CDR2 is ANQGSEA. CDR3 length: 11 amino acids. Germline trimming cut 6 bases from V and 8 bases from J; bases unmatched to any gene: 6. Written as DNA, the CDR3 is TGCAGCGTCCGAACAGGGGCCGGCTACACCTTC. Translated: CSVRTGAGYTF. Supplemented by reference TRBV29-1 and TRBJ1-2, the full variable domain reads SAVISQKPSRDICQRGTSLTIQCQVDSQVTMMFWYRQQPGQSLTLIATANQGSEATYESGFVIDKFPISRPNLTFSTLTVSNMSPEDSSIYLCSVRTGAGYTFGSGTRLTVV.

About this clonotype itself: Because the CDR3 is missing its conserved closing phenylalanine or tryptophan, this is likely a read error. The chain has TRBV6-1 and TRBJ1-6; D is unresolved. The CDR3 totals 13 residues. The V gene lost 9 bases and the J gene lost 7 bases, with 13 bases spanning the gap. Germline V gene data show CDR1 as MNHNS and CDR2 as SASEGT. The CDR3 DNA follows: TGTGCCAGTAGCTTAGAGAGGAATTCACCCCTCCACTAT. Amino acid sequence: CASSLERNSPLHY.

With regard to this clonotype: A read error may produce the germline difference seen at one junction end. This chain connects TRBV7-2 to TRBJ2-5; D possibly corresponds to TRBD2 (5 bases). Germline CDR1 reads SGHTA; CDR2 reads FQGNSA. The CDR3 loop spans 13 amino acids. The CDR3 region has the DNA TGTGCCAGCAGCCTCGGTTGGGGAGAGGCCCAGTACTTC. This translates into CASSLGWGEAQYF.

This clonotype occurred many times. The V and J genes are TRBV6-1 and TRBJ2-7, with D possibly being TRBD1 or TRBD2 (6 bases each). Germline V gene data show CDR1 as MNHNS and CDR2 as SASEGT. CDR3 length: 14 amino acids. The ends were cut back, 6 bases at V and 7 bases at J, with 19 bases in the middle. The CDR3 bases are TGTGCCAGCAGCTCAACCCACCGGGGGCAGGAGCAGTACTTC. Protein sequence: CASSSTHRGQEQYF.

This chain uses TRBV25-1 with TRBJ2-2; the D is unclear. Germline CDR1 MGHDK, CDR2 SYGVNS. This CDR3 comprises 15 residues. Trimming cost V 2 bases and J 1 base, with 8 bases left between them. The CDR3 is CASSEPSGNTGELFF. DNA for the CDR3: TGTGCCAGCAGTGAACCCAGTGGGAACACCGGGGAGCTGTTTTTT.

Concerning this clonotype: Its ends do not fully match the called genes, so a read error is possible. The chain uses TRBV11-1 and TRBJ2-3; 7 nucleotides line up with TRBD1. Germline lookup yields CDR1 SGHAT and CDR2 FQDESV (reference sequence). The CDR3 consists of 14 residues. CDR3 region: CANSSQTGTDTQYF. For the CDR3, the DNA is TGTGCCAACAGTTCTCAAACAGGGACAGACACGCAGTATTTT.

This clonotype came up many times. The chain is built from TRBV11-2 and TRBJ1-1; D remains unclear. The CDR3 extends over 15 amino acids. The V gene lost 5 bases and the J gene lost 5 bases, with 18 bases spanning the gap. Germline CDR1 reads SGHAT; CDR2 reads FQNNGV. The CDR3 here is CASSQGGIRGTEAFF. The CDR3 DNA reads TGTGCCAGCAGCCAAGGAGGGATTCGTGGGACTGAAGCTTTCTTT.

About this clonotype itself: This may stem from a read error, because a much larger clone lies one nucleotide away. The CDR3 ends on some other residue instead of the conserved phenylalanine or tryptophan, so this is likely a read error. This sequence joins TRBV5-5 and TRBJ2-4, with TRBD1 as a possible D gene (6 bases). V was shortened by 1 base and J by 7 bases, with 6 bases between the two germline ends. Germline V gene data show CDR1 as SGHKS and CDR2 as YYEKEE (reference sequence). The CDR3 loop spans 12 amino acids. This CDR3 is CASSLQGNIQYL. For the CDR3, the DNA is TGTGCCAGCAGCTTGCAGGGGAACATTCAGTACTTA.

The rearrangement joins TRBV5-1 to TRBJ2-7; 7 nucleotides line up with TRBD1. The CDR3 is 14 amino acids. J was trimmed by 2 bases and V by 4 bases; bases with no gene match: 6. Germline V CDR1 and CDR2: SGHRS, YFSETQ. This CDR3 is CASSLRTGTYEQYF. The CDR3 DNA reads as TGCGCCAGCAGCCTACGGACAGGCACCTACGAGCAGTACTTC.

Concerning this clonotype itself: The conserved final phenylalanine or tryptophan is absent from the CDR3, which likely points to a read error. This chain joins TRBV7-8 and TRBJ2-5; D remains ambiguous. The germline gives CDR1 SGHVS, CDR2 FQNEAQ. The CDR3 sequence is 15 residues long. The ends were cut back, 7 bases at V and 5 bases at J, with 20 bases in the middle. The CDR3 DNA follows: TGTGCCAGCACCTCGCTTCCTACCTTAAGGGAGACCCAGTACTTA. It is translated as CASTSLPTLRETQYL.

This clonotype was counted only a few times. CDR3 sequence: CASSQEMMGGASNYEQYF. CDR3 DNA: TGCGCCAGCAGCCAAGAAATGATGGGGGGGGCCTCCAACTACGAGCAGTACTTC. The chain recombines TRBV4-1 with TRBJ2-7; weak D call: TRBD2 (7 bases). The CDR3 length is 18 residues. Germline CDR1 and CDR2: MGHRA and YSYEKL. V lost 0 bases, J lost 3 bases, and 21 bases lay in between.

The sample holds a few counts of this clonotype. V is TRBV14 and J is TRBJ1-1; tentative D call: TRBD1 (6 bases). In germline, CDR1 is SGHDN, CDR2 FVKESK. The CDR3 runs 16 residues. V lost 3 bases and J 5 bases, leaving 19 bases between the germline ends. CDR3 bases: TGTGCCAGCAGCCACCCCTTGGGAGGGGGTCGTACTGAAGCTTTCTTT. It translates to CASSHPLGGGRTEAFF.

This clonotype has only a few counts. The junction differs from germline at one of its ends, possibly a read error. This chain joins TRBV4-3 and TRBJ2-1, with D perhaps TRBD1 (6 bases). Germline CDR1 reads LGHNA; CDR2 reads YSLEER. The CDR3 runs to 14 residues. As DNA, the CDR3 is TGCGCCAGCAGCCAAGTACAGGGCTACAATGAGCAGTTTTTC. It encodes CASSQVQGYNEQFF.

Turning to this clonotype: Just one base apart from a much larger clone, this may be a read error. The chain joins TRBV4-3 to TRBJ2-1, with 9 bases that match TRBD2. Germline CDR1 reads LGHNA; CDR2 reads YSLEER. The V segment lost 4 bases and the J segment 6 bases; nucleotides outside the gene matches: 7. This CDR3 has 15 amino acids. In nucleotides, the CDR3 is TGCGCCAGCAGCCGAGGAATTAGCGGGAGCAATGAGCAGTTCTTC. It specifies CASSRGISGSNEQFF.

This clonotype was seen more than once but under ten times. V usage is TRBV28 and J usage is TRBJ2-7; D remains ambiguous. V gave up 5 bases and J gave up 3 bases, with 11 bases separating them. Germline V gene sequence: CDR1 MDHEN, CDR2 SYDVKM. The CDR3 is 13 residues long. CDR3 in amino acids: CASSGVANYEQYF. CDR3 DNA sequence: TGTGCCAGCAGTGGAGTGGCAAACTACGAGCAGTACTTC.